The 32 T cell receptor beta chains reported below all come from one sample, sequenced in a study of shared clonotypes between healthy human individuals. Assay used: immunoSEQ multiplex PCR; TCRdb lists only in-frame clones, some missing. In the table there are 450,000 to 500,000 clones, approximately 84% of which are singletons. Sequenced input: PBMCs. The receptors here all came from a woman in her thirties or forties in good health. Some clones in this sample may be carry-over from other donors' samples.

The chain couples TRBV18 to TRBJ1-2; D may be TRBD1 (6 bases). V lost 6 bases to trimming and J lost 4 bases, with 18 bases between them. CDR1 and CDR2 from the germline V gene are KGHSH and LQKENI. This CDR3 region has 15 residues. The CDR3 reads CASSAQIQGAYGYTF. CDR3 bases: TGTGCCAGCTCGGCCCAGATACAGGGAGCCTATGGCTACACCTTC.

CDR3 amino acids: CASRPREGRTYEQYF. CDR3 bases: TGTGCCAGCAGACCCAGGGAGGGACGGACCTACGAGCAGTACTTC. The chain joins TRBV7-9 to TRBJ2-7; 7 bases line up with TRBD2. This CDR3 spans 15 amino acids. Unmatched junction bases numbered 10, after V lost 6 bases and J lost 2 bases. The germline V gene encodes CDR1 SEHNR and CDR2 FQNEAQ (reference sequence).

The J gene is TRBJ2-7, the V gene TRBV7-2, with 10 positions matching TRBD1. The germline V gene encodes CDR1 SGHTA and CDR2 FQGNSA. The V segment lost 4 bases and the J segment 6 bases; nucleotides outside the gene matches: 6. The CDR3 consists of 14 residues. CDR3 sequence reads: CASSSYGQGGEQYF. For the CDR3, the DNA is TGTGCCAGCAGCTCATACGGACAGGGGGGCGAGCAGTACTTC. Using reference TRBV7-2 and TRBJ2-7 for the parts outside the CDR3, the full variable domain is GAGVSQSPSNKVTEKGKDVELRCDPISGHTALYWYRQSLGQGLEFLIYFQGNSAPDKSGLPSDRFSAERTGGSVSTLTIQRTQQEDSAVYLCASSSYGQGGEQYFGPGTRLTVT.

The V and J genes are TRBV15 and TRBJ2-7; TRBD2 aligns across 14 bases. The CDR3 sequence is 16 residues long. Per the germline V gene, CDR1 is LNHNV and CDR2 is YYDKDF (reference sequence). V trimming: 1 base; J trimming: 6 bases; junction bases outside the gene matches: 5. The DNA for the CDR3 is TGTGCCACCAGCAGAGGGACTAGCGGGAGGCGGGGCGAGCAGTACTTC. It yields the protein CATSRGTSGRRGEQYF.

As concerns this clone: A far larger clone is one base from this, pointing to a likely read error. The CDR3 does not end in the conserved phenylalanine or tryptophan, so this is likely a read error. V and J are TRBV6-1 and TRBJ2-7, with D perhaps matching TRBD1 (7 bases). This CDR3 spans 13 amino acids. Germline V gives CDR1 MNHNS, CDR2 SASEGT. Trimming left V 7 bases short and J 5 bases short, with 15 bases between. This CDR3 reads CASMTGGGDEQYS. CDR3 nucleotides: TGTGCCAGCATGACCGGAGGGGGCGACGAGCAGTACTCC.

A word on this clone: It is likely a read error: a sequence one base away is far more abundant. This chain's CDR3 is CSVTVGSDTEAFF. The CDR3 DNA sequence: TGCAGCGTCACAGTAGGGTCAGACACTGAAGCTTTCTTT. The V call is TRBV29-1, the J call TRBJ1-1; no clear D gene. Germline V lookup: CDR1 SQVTM, CDR2 ANQGSEA. The V end lost 6 bases, the J end lost 3 bases, and 14 bases lay between the germline ends. The CDR3 length is 13 residues.

This clone was observed a single time. The V and J genes are TRBV4-1 and TRBJ2-2; 14 nucleotides align to TRBD2. Germline V CDR1 and CDR2: MGHRA, YSYEKL. V trimming: 4 bases; J trimming: 2 bases; junction bases outside the gene matches: 3. The CDR3 has 17 amino acids. CDR3 region: CASSRGLAGGNTGELFF. The CDR3 coding sequence is TGCGCCAGCAGCCGCGGACTAGCGGGAGGCAACACCGGGGAGCTGTTTTTT.

The genes are TRBV6-5 and TRBJ2-2; the match to TRBD2 covers 13 bases. The V segment lost 7 bases and the J segment 11 bases; nucleotides outside the gene matches: 10. CDR1 is MNHEY, CDR2 SVGAGI, per germline. The CDR3 totals 15 residues. CDR3 DNA sequence: TGTGCCAGCACTCCACTAGCGGGAGGGAGGCGCGAGCTGTTTTTT. Amino acids: CASTPLAGGRRELFF.

As to this clone: The sample carries other DNA sequences with the same CDR3. The chain has TRBV29-1 and TRBJ2-7; D gene ambiguous. The length of the CDR3 is 12 residues. Trimming stripped 4 bases from V and 0 bases from J, with 7 bases between. Germline CDR1 reads SQVTM; CDR2 reads ANQGSEA. The CDR3 sequence: CSVGGASYEQYF. CDR3 in DNA: TGCAGCGTTGGAGGAGCCTCCTACGAGCAGTACTTC.

The J gene is TRBJ1-3, the V gene TRBV30; D is undetermined. Germline CDR1 is GTSNPN and CDR2 is SVGIG (reference sequence). The CDR3 runs 12 residues. The V end lost 5 bases, the J end lost 4 bases, and 9 bases lay between the germline ends. CDR3 amino acids: CAWVRLGNTIYF. The CDR3 DNA is TGTGCCTGGGTCCGACTGGGAAACACCATATATTTT. The full variable domain, completed using reference TRBV30 and TRBJ1-3, is SQTIHQWPATLVQPVGSPLSLECTVEGTSNPNLYWYRQAAGRGLQLLFYSVGIGQISSEVPQNLSASRPQDRQFILSSKKLLLSDSGFYLCAWVRLGNTIYFGEGSWLTVV.

This clone was detected only once. The chain is built from TRBV2 and TRBJ1-1, with D uncertain. The CDR3 loop spans 13 amino acids. Trimming removed 3 bases at V and 2 bases at J, with 7 bases between. Germline V CDR1 and CDR2: SNHLY, FYNNEI. Here the CDR3 reads CASSDEVNTEAFF. In nucleotides, the CDR3 is TGTGCCAGCAGTGATGAAGTCAACACTGAAGCTTTCTTT.

This chain connects TRBV6-1 to TRBJ1-1; 11 positions match TRBD1. Trimming took 7 bases from V and 8 from J; bases not matched to a gene: 9. Germline-derived CDR1 and CDR2 are MNHNS and SASEGT. This CDR3 has 14 residues. The CDR3 loop is CASTRIGQGAEAFF. CDR3 coding DNA: TGTGCCAGCACCCGAATAGGACAGGGGGCAGAAGCTTTCTTT.

The chain links TRBV7-2 to TRBJ2-2; the D gene is possibly TRBD1 (5 bases). Germline lookup yields CDR1 SGHTA and CDR2 FQGNSA. V lost 2 bases, J lost 7 bases, and 11 bases lay in between. The CDR3 is made up of 14 amino acids. DNA of the CDR3: TGTGCCAGCAGCTTATTAGGGGAAAACGGGGAGCTGTTTTTT. Translating gives CASSLLGENGELFF.

A note on this clone: Only one base separates this from a far larger clonotype, so it likely reflects a read error. Distinct nucleotide sequences in the sample also encode this CDR3. The CDR3: CAWGPSRGYTF. The CDR3 bases are TGTGCCTGGGGACCCTCCCGGGGCTACACCTTT. The chain joins TRBV30 to TRBJ1-2; D is possibly TRBD1 (5 bases). CDR3 length: 11 residues. Germline CDR1 GTSNPN, CDR2 SVGIG (reference sequence).

This clone was recorded once. A far bigger clonotype differs at one base, so this is likely a read error. The genes are TRBV25-1 and TRBJ2-3; D uncertain. Germline V gives CDR1 MGHDK, CDR2 SYGVNS. CDR3 length: 11 amino acids. Trimming shortened V by 7 bases and J by 7 bases, and 9 bases separated the two germline ends. Written as DNA, the CDR3 is TGTGCCAGCACGCAGTTACATACGCAGTATTTT. Its protein product is CASTQLHTQYF.

As regards this clone: A far larger clone is off by one base, so a read error is likely. Additional DNA sequences in this sample encode the identical CDR3. The rearrangement uses TRBV30 and TRBJ1-4, with a possible D match to TRBD1 (6 bases). The germline gives CDR1 GTSNPN, CDR2 SVGIG (reference sequence). Deletions cut 3 bases from V and 8 bases from J, with 19 bases between. The CDR3 covers 15 residues. The CDR3 region has the DNA TGTGCCTGGAGAGTTCCGGGACACCCAGCGGAAAAACTGTTTTTT. Its translation is CAWRVPGHPAEKLFF.

Written as DNA, the CDR3 is TGTGCCAGCAGTCCCACGATCTCTGGAAACACCATATATTTT. The encoded protein is CASSPTISGNTIYF. This rearrangement joins TRBV6-6 to TRBJ1-3; no clear D. The ends were cut back, 5 bases at V and 0 bases at J, with 8 bases in the middle. Germline values: CDR1 MNHNY, CDR2 SVGAGI (reference sequence). The CDR3 is 14 residues long.

This chain joins TRBV5-1 and TRBJ1-2; 7 bases match TRBD1. Germline CDR1 and CDR2: SGHRS and YFSETQ. The CDR3 is 15 amino acids. The V gene end was trimmed by 2 bases and the J gene end by 0 bases; junction bases not matched to a gene: 4. CDR3 in DNA: TGCGCCAGCAGCTTTGAAGGGGGCACTAACTATGGCTACACCTTC. Its translation is CASSFEGGTNYGYTF.

The chain links TRBV19 to TRBJ2-6; D is unresolved. V lost 5 bases to trimming and J lost 0 bases, with 8 bases between them. CDR3 length: 15 residues. The germline gives CDR1 LNHDA, CDR2 SQIVND (reference sequence). The chain's CDR3 is CASSGQASGANVLTF. In DNA form, the CDR3 reads TGTGCCAGTAGTGGGCAGGCCTCTGGGGCCAACGTCCTGACTTTC.

This clone turned up a few times. The junction does not match germline at one end; this may be a read error. The rearrangement links TRBV30 to TRBJ1-1; D is ambiguous. CDR1 GTSNPN and CDR2 SVGIG come from the germline V gene (reference sequence). The CDR3 covers 13 residues. The CDR3 nucleotides read TGTGCCTGGAGTCGGCTGGGGAACCCTGAAGCTTTCTTT. Its translation: CAWSRLGNPEAFF. Complete variable domain (other parts from reference TRBV30 and TRBJ1-1): SQTIHQWPATLVQPVGSPLSLECTVEGTSNPNLYWYRQAAGRGLQLLFYSVGIGQISSEVPQNLSASRPQDRQFILSSKKLLLSDSGFYLCAWSRLGNPEAFFGQGTRLTVV.

This clone was detected only a few times. J is TRBJ2-1 and V is TRBV11-1; no firm D call. Looked up from germline, CDR1 is SGHAT and CDR2 is FQDESV (reference sequence). The CDR3 consists of 14 residues. Trimming left V 5 bases short and J 12 bases short, with 20 bases between. Here the CDR3 reads CASSPVTLGLGQFF. The CDR3 DNA is TGTGCCAGCAGCCCAGTAACCCTCGGGCTCGGGCAGTTCTTC.

This chain uses TRBV19 with TRBJ1-5; D unclear. Looked up from germline, CDR1 is LNHDA and CDR2 is SQIVND (reference sequence). V was trimmed by 8 bases and J by 3 bases, leaving 11 bases between them. This CDR3 has 13 amino acids. CDR3 protein: CASRLGFNQPQHF. The DNA of the CDR3 is TGTGCCAGTCGACTCGGGTTCAATCAGCCCCAGCATTTT.

Of note for this clone: It differs at one base from a far larger clone, so likely a read error. This chain uses TRBV7-2 with TRBJ1-2; no clear D. CDR1 and CDR2 from the germline V gene are SGHTA and FQGNSA. The CDR3 is 14 residues long. Trimming removed 5 bases at V and 2 bases at J, with 12 bases between. This CDR3 is CASSTPLVNYGYTF. The CDR3 region has the DNA TGTGCCAGCAGCACGCCTTTAGTGAACTATGGCTACACCTTC.

This clone was found a few times. A clone one base away is much larger, so this may be a read error. Given the absence of the conserved phenylalanine or tryptophan at the CDR3 end, a read error is likely. The DNA is left out, because the CDR3 cannot be placed on it with certainty; the CDR3 is given as TCRdb lists it. The same CDR3 can be traced to other DNA sequences in this sample. This chain connects TRBV29-1 to TRBJ1-2. Counting both end residues, the CDR3 totals 11 amino acids. The germline CDR1 and CDR2 sequences are SQVTM and ANQGSEA. CDR3 sequence: CSESSNYGYTL.

Comment on this clone: It differs at one base from a far larger clone, so likely a read error. Other DNA sequences in the sample encode the same CDR3. J is TRBJ2-7 and V is TRBV14, with TRBD2 matching over 12 bases. Germline V gives CDR1 SGHDN, CDR2 FVKESK. There are 19 residues in the CDR3. The ends lost 4 bases at V and 7 bases at J; junction bases unmatched: 20. This CDR3 reads CASSLATSGSNYGGVEQYF. For the CDR3, the DNA is TGTGCCAGCAGCCTCGCGACTAGCGGGAGTAATTATGGCGGAGTTGAGCAGTACTTC. Full variable domain (outside the CDR3, taken from reference TRBV14 and TRBJ2-7): EAGVTQFPSHSVIEKGQTVTLRCDPISGHDNLYWYRRVMGKEIKFLLHFVKESKQDESGMPNNRFLAERTGGTYSTLKVQPAELEDSGVYFCASSLATSGSNYGGVEQYFGPGTRLTVT.

The rearrangement joins TRBV10-2 to TRBJ2-7; 7 bases match TRBD2. CDR1 and CDR2 from the germline V gene are WSHSY and SAAADI. Trimming removed 6 bases from V and 3 bases from J; junction bases left unmatched: 8. This CDR3 has 14 amino acids. This CDR3 is CASSPTRTSYEQYF. The CDR3 coding sequence is TGCGCCAGCAGCCCCACCCGGACTAGCTACGAGCAGTACTTC.

This clone appeared once. A far larger clone is a single base away, which makes a read error likely. At the DNA level, this CDR3 is encoded by other sequences in the same sample as well. V is TRBV30 and J is TRBJ2-2, with 7 bases matching TRBD2. Germline V gives CDR1 GTSNPN, CDR2 SVGIG (reference sequence). The length of the CDR3 is 15 residues. Trimming at V came to 8 bases and at J to 7 bases, leaving 16 bases not matched to a gene. The DNA of the CDR3 is TGTGCCGTCGGGGGGATAGCTGGAGTTGTCGGGGAGCTGTTTTTT. It is translated as CAVGGIAGVVGELFF.

Details on this clone: A far larger clone is one base from this, pointing to a likely read error. The chain employs TRBV28 and TRBJ1-5, with D perhaps TRBD1 (5 bases). V lost 8 bases and J 5 bases, leaving 13 bases between the germline ends. Looked up from germline, CDR1 is MDHEN and CDR2 is SYDVKM. This CDR3 has 13 residues. This CDR3 is CASFLDTYQPQHF. CDR3 nucleotides: TGTGCCAGCTTTCTGGACACCTATCAGCCCCAGCATTTT.

The chain combines TRBV15 with TRBJ2-7; 7 bases agree with TRBD1. Trimming cost V 5 bases and J 0 bases; bases outside gene matches: 1. Per germline, CDR1 LNHNV and CDR2 YYDKDF (reference sequence). This CDR3 region has 13 residues. The CDR3 DNA sequence: TGTGCCACCAGCGCAGGGGGCTCCTACGAGCAGTACTTC. Its translation: CATSAGGSYEQYF.

The gene calls are TRBV28 and TRBJ1-4; D may be TRBD1 (5 bases). The CDR3 is made up of 15 amino acids. Deletions cut 5 bases from V and 6 bases from J, with 16 bases between. In germline, CDR1 is MDHEN, CDR2 SYDVKM. CDR3 sequence reads: CASSGVQGADEKLFF. The CDR3 DNA is TGTGCCAGCAGTGGGGTCCAAGGGGCGGATGAAAAACTGTTTTTT. Using reference TRBV28 and TRBJ1-4 for the parts outside the CDR3, the full variable domain is DVKVTQSSRYLVKRTGEKVFLECVQDMDHENMFWYRQDPGLGLRLIYFSYDVKMKEKGDIPEGYSVSREKKERFSLILESASTNQTSMYLCASSGVQGADEKLFFGSGTQLSVL.

The chain joins TRBV4-3 to TRBJ1-2; D perhaps matches TRBD1 (6 bases). The CDR3 contains 21 residues. From germline, CDR1 is LGHNA and CDR2 YSLEER. Trimming removed 0 bases at V and 4 bases at J, with 30 bases between. The CDR3, as DNA: TGCGCCAGCAGCCAAGATTTGGGTTTATGGGGGGCGCTGGTTTTCCCCTATGGCTACACCTTC. The encoded protein is CASSQDLGLWGALVFPYGYTF.

This chain uses TRBV7-8 with TRBJ1-3; D unresolved. Trimming removed 5 bases at V and 0 bases at J, with 11 bases between. Per germline, CDR1 SGHVS and CDR2 FQNEAQ. The length of the CDR3 is 15 residues. CDR3 region: CASSPTGNSGNTIYF. In DNA form, the CDR3 reads TGTGCCAGCAGCCCGACCGGAAACTCTGGAAACACCATATATTTT.